The 32 T cell receptor beta chains below all came from one sample that was sequenced in a study of blood T cell repertoires in COVID-19. Produced via immunoSEQ multiplex PCR; TCRdb's table is partial and in-frame only. This table has fewer than 120,000 clones, 88% appearing once. The sequenced sample was peripheral blood. These receptors originate from a woman aged 45-60 years with acute or convalescent COVID-19.

The chain combines TRBV7-9 with TRBJ1-4, with D possibly matching TRBD1 (6 bases). The length of the CDR3 is 12 residues. Trimming shortened V by 1 base and J by 13 bases, and 10 bases separated the two germline ends. The germline CDR1 and CDR2 sequences are SEHNR and FQNEAQ (reference sequence). The CDR3 is CASSLEGQGLFF. The CDR3 DNA is TGTGCCAGCAGCTTAGAGGGACAAGGACTGTTTTTT. The whole variable domain, remainder taken from reference TRBV7-9 and TRBJ1-4, is DTGVSQNPRHKITKRGQNVTFRCDPISEHNRLYWYRQTLGQGPEFLTYFQNEAQLEKSRLLSDRFSAERPKGSFSTLEIQRTEQGDSAMYLCASSLEGQGLFFGSGTQLSVL.

This clone was seen only once. This sequence joins TRBV29-1 and TRBJ2-5, with 7 bases matching TRBD2. The V gene's germline CDR1 is SQVTM and CDR2 ANQGSEA. The length of the CDR3 is 16 residues. V gave up 4 bases and J gave up 5 bases; unmatched junction bases: 16. CDR3 nucleotide sequence: TGCAGCGTTGTGGGAGGGACTCCCCGTACGAGGGAGACCCAGTACTTC. Amino acids: CSVVGGTPRTRETQYF.

The rearrangement uses TRBV2 and TRBJ2-1, with a possible D match to TRBD1 (6 bases). This CDR3 spans 15 amino acids. Deletions cut 6 bases from V and 7 bases from J, with 19 bases between. From germline, CDR1 is SNHLY and CDR2 FYNNEI. The CDR3 loop reads CASSSGTPRVNEQFF. DNA for the CDR3: TGTGCCAGCAGCTCCGGGACACCTAGGGTAAATGAGCAGTTCTTC.

V gene TRBV6-5 combines with J gene TRBJ1-2, with TRBD1 matching 8 bases. The CDR3 runs 13 residues. Germline-derived CDR1 and CDR2 are MNHEY and SVGAGI. The V segment lost 8 bases and the J segment 5 bases; nucleotides outside the gene matches: 7. CDR3 nucleotide sequence: TGTGCCAGCTACCGACAGGGGTGGTATGGCTACACCTTC. Translation: CASYRQGWYGYTF.

This chain joins TRBV6-5 and TRBJ2-5; 12 bases line up with TRBD2. Germline loops: CDR1 MNHEY, CDR2 SVGAGI. Germline trimming cut 2 bases from V and 5 bases from J; bases unmatched to any gene: 6. This CDR3 has 16 amino acids. CDR3 DNA: TGTGCCAGCAGTTACGGCGGACTAGCGGGATTGGAGACCCAGTACTTC. Translated: CASSYGGLAGLETQYF.

This sequence joins TRBV19 and TRBJ2-1; D is undetermined. Trimming shortened V by 5 bases and J by 0 bases, and 14 bases separated the two germline ends. This CDR3 contains 16 residues. Germline V gene data show CDR1 as LNHDA and CDR2 as SQIVND (reference sequence). DNA of the CDR3: TGTGCCAGTAGTCCCCCGCGTCCTAGCTCCTACAATGAGCAGTTCTTC. Its translation: CASSPPRPSSYNEQFF.

The rearrangement uses TRBV2 and TRBJ2-5, with unresolved D. Germline V gene lookup returns CDR1 SNHLY and CDR2 FYNNEI. The CDR3 loop spans 11 amino acids. Between the trimmed V and J ends, which lost 8 bases and 2 bases, there was a span of 6 bases. CDR3 nucleotide sequence: TGTGCCAGCCGCTATCAAGAGACCCAGTACTTC. Its translation is CASRYQETQYF.

The chain carries TRBV5-1 and TRBJ2-3; 9 bases map to TRBD2. The V gene's germline CDR1 is SGHRS and CDR2 YFSETQ. The CDR3 runs to 15 residues. Trimming took 1 base from V and 8 from J; bases not matched to a gene: 8. CDR3 sequence: CASSLTSGHQGTQYF. DNA of the CDR3: TGCGCCAGCAGCTTGACTAGCGGGCACCAGGGTACGCAGTATTTT.

Here the CDR3 DNA reads TGTGCCAGCGTCAAAACCGGGACAGGGCCGAACACTGAAGCTTTCTTT. Its translation is CASVKTGTGPNTEAFF. This chain links TRBV19 with TRBJ1-1; the match to TRBD1 covers 9 bases. The junction had 12 bases not matched to a gene; V was cut back by 9 bases and J by 1 base. This CDR3 is built from 16 residues. Germline values: CDR1 LNHDA, CDR2 SQIVND (reference sequence). The variable domain in full, with the rest retrieved from reference TRBV19 and TRBJ1-1, is DGGITQSPKYLFRKEGQNVTLSCEQNLNHDAMYWYRQDPGQGLRLIYYSQIVNDFQKGDIAEGYSVSREKKESFPLTVTSAQKNPTAFYLCASVKTGTGPNTEAFFGQGTRLTVV.

CDR3 in amino acids: CASRTQLGPNQPQHF. As DNA, the CDR3 is TGTGCCAGCAGAACACAACTAGGCCCTAATCAGCCCCAGCATTTT. The J gene is TRBJ1-5, the V gene TRBV2; D unresolved. Trimming left V 6 bases short and J 4 bases short, with 16 bases between. Germline V CDR1 and CDR2: SNHLY, FYNNEI. The CDR3 is 15 residues long. The whole variable domain, remainder taken from reference TRBV2 and TRBJ1-5, is EPEVTQTPSHQVTQMGQEVILRCVPISNHLYFYWYRQILGQKVEFLVSFYNNEISEKSEIFDDQFSVERPDGSNFTLKIRSTKLEDSAMYFCASRTQLGPNQPQHFGDGTRLSIL.

The chain carries TRBV28 and TRBJ1-2, with D maybe TRBD1 (5 bases). Germline V lookup: CDR1 MDHEN, CDR2 SYDVKM. The V end lost 3 bases, the J end lost 8 bases, and 10 bases lay between the germline ends. CDR3 length: 12 amino acids. The CDR3 DNA reads TGTGCCAGCAGTTTTGGGGCGGTAGGCTACACCTTC. This codes for CASSFGAVGYTF.

The rearrangement links TRBV9 to TRBJ1-2; possible D gene TRBD1, 6 bases. The V gene's germline CDR1 is SGDLS and CDR2 YYNGEE. Trimming left V 4 bases short and J 2 bases short, with 18 bases between. The CDR3 contains 16 residues. For the CDR3, the DNA is TGTGCCAGCAGCCCCGGGGGGCCAGATCAGAACTATGGCTACACCTTC. Translating it yields CASSPGGPDQNYGYTF.

V and J are TRBV7-2 and TRBJ2-1; TRBD2 matches 10 bases. Germline V gives CDR1 SGHTA, CDR2 FQGNSA. The CDR3 has 17 residues. The V and J ends lost 4 bases and 2 bases, in that order; junction bases with no gene match: 8. The CDR3 DNA follows: TGTGCCAGCAGCTCACCTACCGGGACTAGCGCCTACAATGAGCAGTTCTTC. Encoded protein: CASSSPTGTSAYNEQFF.

The rearrangement links TRBV3-1 (or the pseudogene TRBV3-2) to TRBJ2-3, with TRBD2 as a possible D gene (5 bases). The CDR3 consists of 16 residues. Trimming pared 0 bases from V and 4 bases from J, leaving 14 bases between. Looked up from germline, CDR1 is LGHDT and CDR2 is YNNKEL (reference sequence). The CDR3 sequence is CASSQDRSWRADTQYF. CDR3 coding DNA: TGTGCCAGCAGCCAAGACCGATCTTGGCGGGCAGATACGCAGTATTTT.

The V call is TRBV5-1, the J call TRBJ2-3; possibly TRBD2 for D (5 bases). Germline V lookup: CDR1 SGHRS, CDR2 YFSETQ. Trimming took off 7 bases at V and 0 bases at J, with 6 bases between the two ends. The CDR3 has 12 amino acids. The CDR3 DNA reads as TGCGCCAGCGGGGAGAGCACAGATACGCAGTATTTT. It is translated as CASGESTDTQYF. Using reference TRBV5-1 and TRBJ2-3 for the parts outside the CDR3, the full variable domain is KAGVTQTPRYLIKTRGQQVTLSCSPISGHRSVSWYQQTPGQGLQFLFEYFSETQRNKGNFPGRFSGRQFSNSRSEMNVSTLELGDSALYLCASGESTDTQYFGPGTRLTVL.

This chain links TRBV29-1 with TRBJ2-3; TRBD1 matches at 10 bases. J was trimmed by 5 bases and V by 6 bases; bases with no gene match: 8. There are 14 residues in the CDR3. Germline V gives CDR1 SQVTM, CDR2 ANQGSEA. The CDR3 bases are TGCAGCGTGGGGGGGACAGGGGTCGGAGATACGCAGTATTTT. Its protein is CSVGGTGVGDTQYF.

Here the CDR3 DNA reads TGTGCCAGCAGCTTAGCGCTCGTCGGGGAGACCCAGTACTTC. This translates into CASSLALVGETQYF. This chain uses TRBV7-9 with TRBJ2-5; D not certain. Germline loops: CDR1 SEHNR, CDR2 FQNEAQ (reference sequence). The germline V and J ends were trimmed by 0 bases and 5 bases, with 10 bases remaining between them. The CDR3 is 14 amino acids.

The chain carries TRBV5-1 and TRBJ2-2, with D unclear. CDR1 is SGHRS, CDR2 YFSETQ, per germline. V gave up 2 bases and J gave up 1 base, with 9 bases separating them. The CDR3 extends over 15 amino acids. The CDR3 DNA follows: TGCGCCAGCAGCTTTTTGCAGGAGAACACCGGGGAGCTGTTTTTT. Translation gives CASSFLQENTGELFF.

The V call is TRBV12-3 or TRBV12-4, the J call TRBJ1-1; D is ambiguous. Trimming took off 7 bases at V and 1 base at J, with 10 bases between the two ends. The CDR3 spans 13 residues. Here the CDR3 reads CASTPSRNTEAFF. The CDR3 DNA sequence: TGTGCCAGCACTCCATCGAGGAACACTGAAGCTTTCTTT.

V and J are TRBV11-3 and TRBJ2-3; 9 bases agree with TRBD2. The CDR3 sequence is 17 residues long. V trimming: 1 base; J trimming: 7 bases; junction bases outside the gene matches: 12. The germline gives CDR1 SGHNT, CDR2 YENEEA. The CDR3 spells CASSLAIAGVSGNTQYF. CDR3 DNA sequence: TGTGCCAGCAGCTTAGCGATAGCGGGAGTCTCAGGGAATACGCAGTATTTT.

The V call is TRBV7-2, the J call TRBJ2-7; a weak D match, TRBD1 (8 bases). V lost 5 bases, J lost 3 bases, and 20 bases lay in between. The CDR3 spans 16 residues. The germline CDR1 and CDR2 sequences are SGHTA and FQGNSA. Written as DNA, the CDR3 is TGTGCCAGCAGCCGCCCCGGACAGGGCGGGGGCTACGAGCAGTACTTC. Its translation is CASSRPGQGGGYEQYF.

This clone has only one observation. V is TRBV18 and J is TRBJ1-6, with 7 bases identical to TRBD1. The CDR3 has 15 amino acids. The germline V gene has CDR1 KGHSH and CDR2 LQKENI. The V and J ends lost 3 bases and 8 bases, in that order; junction bases with no gene match: 7. CDR3 DNA: TGTGCCAGCTCACCTCAGGGGGGACGTGATTCACCCCTCCACTTT. Its protein is CASSPQGGRDSPLHF.

The chain uses TRBV5-1 and TRBJ1-1; maybe TRBD1 (6 bases). The CDR3 loop spans 16 amino acids. V shed 0 bases and J shed 2 bases, with 14 bases lying between them. CDR1 and CDR2 (germline): SGHRS, YFSETQ. Written as DNA, the CDR3 is TGCGCCAGCAGCTTGGACCCAGGGGCCCTCAACACTGAAGCTTTCTTT. Translating gives CASSLDPGALNTEAFF.

The chain combines TRBV6-6 with TRBJ2-2; 8 nucleotides line up with TRBD1. The V gene's germline CDR1 is MNHNY and CDR2 SVGAGI (reference sequence). The CDR3 has 14 residues. Germline trimming cut 6 bases from V and 0 bases from J; bases unmatched to any gene: 0. As DNA, the CDR3 is TGTGCCAGCAGACAGGGGGCGAACACCGGGGAGCTGTTTTTT. The encoded protein is CASRQGANTGELFF.

The chain links TRBV6-5 to TRBJ2-2; TRBD1 is a possible D gene (5 bases). The CDR3 is 13 residues long. V was cut by 5 bases and J by 3 bases, with 7 bases left in between. Germline CDR1 and CDR2: MNHEY and SVGAGI. This CDR3 is CASSPQDTGELFF. The CDR3 bases are TGTGCCAGCAGTCCACAGGACACCGGGGAGCTGTTTTTT.

As regards this clone: Distinct nucleotide sequences in the sample also encode this CDR3. This sequence joins TRBV5-1 and TRBJ1-4; the D is unclear. The CDR3 spans 14 residues. V gave up 0 bases and J gave up 5 bases, with 8 bases separating them. Germline lookup yields CDR1 SGHRS and CDR2 YFSETQ. CDR3: CASSLDSRNEKLFF. CDR3 DNA: TGCGCCAGCAGCTTGGACAGTAGGAATGAAAAACTGTTTTTT.

CDR3 sequence reads: CASTRRAGVETQYF. CDR3 in DNA: TGTGCCAGCACCCGGAGGGCCGGGGTTGAGACCCAGTACTTC. The chain combines TRBV3-1 (or the pseudogene TRBV3-2) with TRBJ2-5; D may be TRBD2 (6 bases). There are 14 residues in the CDR3. The V gene's germline CDR1 is LGHDT and CDR2 YNNKEL (reference sequence). V dropped 7 bases and J dropped 5 bases, with 17 bases sitting between them.

The chain recombines TRBV28 with TRBJ2-2, with D possibly matching TRBD1 (5 bases). Trimming removed 8 bases at V and 1 base at J, with 11 bases between. The CDR3 consists of 14 residues. Germline loops: CDR1 MDHEN, CDR2 SYDVKM. The CDR3 sequence is CASARQRNTGELFF. The CDR3 DNA reads as TGTGCCAGCGCTCGACAGAGGAACACCGGGGAGCTGTTTTTT. Full variable domain (rest looked up from reference TRBV28 and TRBJ2-2): DVKVTQSSRYLVKRTGEKVFLECVQDMDHENMFWYRQDPGLGLRLIYFSYDVKMKEKGDIPEGYSVSREKKERFSLILESASTNQTSMYLCASARQRNTGELFFGEGSRLTVL.

The gene calls are TRBV14 and TRBJ1-1, with 7 nucleotides matching TRBD1. The V and J ends lost 5 bases and 1 base, in that order; junction bases with no gene match: 7. This CDR3 is built from 15 residues. Germline lookup yields CDR1 SGHDN and CDR2 FVKESK. The CDR3 loop reads CASSINRGWNTEAFF. The CDR3 bases are TGTGCCAGCAGCATCAACAGGGGATGGAACACTGAAGCTTTCTTT.

The chain links TRBV25-1 to TRBJ2-4; tentative D call: TRBD1 (6 bases). This CDR3 has 13 amino acids. Germline loops: CDR1 MGHDK, CDR2 SYGVNS. The germline V and J ends were trimmed by 6 bases and 7 bases, with 13 bases remaining between them. The CDR3 DNA reads as TGTGCCAGCAGCGCACAGGGTGCGAACATTCAGTACTTC. It translates to CASSAQGANIQYF. Together with reference TRBV25-1 and TRBJ2-4, the CDR3 gives the full variable domain: EADIYQTPRYLVIGTGKKITLECSQTMGHDKMYWYQQDPGMELHLIHYSYGVNSTEKGDLSSESTVSRIRTEHFPLTLESARPSHTSQYLCASSAQGANIQYFGAGTRLSVL.

This chain joins TRBV2 and TRBJ1-2; no clear D gene. The V gene lost 6 bases and the J gene lost 7 bases, with 18 bases spanning the gap. This CDR3 region has 14 residues. Germline assignment: CDR1 SNHLY and CDR2 FYNNEI. CDR3: CASRHLENVGGYTF. The CDR3 coding sequence is TGTGCCAGCAGGCATCTAGAAAACGTGGGTGGCTACACCTTC.

The chain carries TRBV3-1 (or the pseudogene TRBV3-2) and TRBJ2-2; D possibly corresponds to TRBD2 (6 bases). V lost 3 bases and J 3 bases, leaving 17 bases between the germline ends. Germline-derived CDR1 and CDR2 are LGHDT and YNNKEL (reference sequence). The CDR3 totals 17 residues. The CDR3: CASSHWGDPEHTGELFF. In DNA, the CDR3 is TGTGCCAGCAGCCATTGGGGGGACCCGGAGCACACCGGGGAGCTGTTTTTT.